The source of this T cell receptor beta chain is a study of regulatory T cells in long-lasting Graves disease (dated by TCRdb to 2020 to 2023). General notes on the study: Newly diagnosed Graves' disease patients had taken antithyroid drugs for less than 3 months. Peripheral blood TCR sequencing and RNA sequencing compared persistent Graves' disease patients with newly diagnosed Graves' disease patients. The study was conducted in China and was registered as a clinical trial. A total of around 35 samples underwent TCR sequencing: around 13 from persistent and roughly 20 from newly diagnosed Graves' disease patients.

The time point label corresponds to: newly diagnosed GD, antithyroid drugs for less than 3 months. For both TCR sequencing and RNA sequencing, RNA was extracted from PBMCs using TRIzol. The diagnosis of Graves' disease followed American Thyroid Association guidelines. The patients came from an endocrinology department in Xi'an, China. Each patient gave 9 to 10 milliliters of peripheral blood, collected in an EDTA anticoagulant tube. Ficoll Paque Plus density gradient separation was used to isolate PBMCs, and no additional T cell sorting was done. An Agilent 2100 Bioanalyzer and agarose gel were used to check RNA quality, while a NanoDrop 2000 measured RNA concentration. On the study overall, not on this receptor specifically: Compared with newly diagnosed patients, persistent Graves' disease patients had lower TCR Shannon entropy and fewer highly expanded clones, which suggests clonal expansion. Only peripheral blood was studied, because thyroid tissue, the primary lesion, was inaccessible. Sequencing and analysis were restricted to the TCR beta chain. Persistent patients shared more public clonotypes among themselves (around 3,000) than newly diagnosed patients did (about 900). The small sample size was acknowledged by the authors as a limitation that may reduce accuracy. Preferential use of TRBV28, TRBJ1-2 and TRBJ2-5 was observed in persistent disease, whereas TRBV20-1 and TRBJ2-1 were favored in newly diagnosed disease.

Library preparation was by multiplex PCR. Sequenced on an Illumina HiSeq 4000. CDR3 regions were amplified by Arm-PCR with iRepertoire HTBI primers to construct TCR beta libraries. Before sequencing, the PCR products underwent gel purification. The original methods were these. Gene usage analysis of CDR3 amino acid clonotypes relied on the roughly 64 TRBV and 13 to 15 TRBJ segments identified across samples. COPE and FqMerger were used to merge filtered high-quality paired reads into contigs. BLAST was used to align contigs to the IMGT TRBV, TRBD and TRBJ reference genes, and CDR3 was defined following IMGT. Highly expanded clones were defined as clonotypes with a frequency above 0.1%. Shannon entropy was used to measure repertoire diversity, and the Gini coefficient was used to measure V-J evenness. Clonotypes shared by more than one individual were considered public. In TCRdb, the public reads were trimmed at Q25 with fastp and aligned with MiXCR, with productive beta chains retained. Rows with a matching CDR3 protein are joined into one entry that keeps the most common DNA and genes. TCRdb's processing, not the authors' own work, is the source of the V and J calls. The sample data list 300,000 to 400,000 distinct CDR3 sequences, and 15% of these were observed just once. Of the sample, 22% falls within the top ten clones.

The sample holds many counts of this clonotype. It lacks a known antigen. No base quality information exists; no much larger clone differs at one position. The V end loses 0 bases and the J end loses 3 bases, and a stretch of 9 bases separates them. In the germline V gene (reference sequence), CDR1 corresponds to SGHKS and CDR2 to YYEKEE. The CDR3 spans 15 residues, from the cysteine through the phenylalanine. Only the CDR3 part of the read is kept: 45 bases, read in frame from the first base. Recombination linked TRBV5-5 to TRBJ2-2; perhaps TRBD1 is the D gene, with 5 bases matching. The clonotype was recovered from a female donor with Graves disease. The material sequenced was peripheral blood mononuclear cells (PBMCs), taken at new diagnosis, from a patient treated with antithyroid drugs. The base sequence is TGTGCCAGCAGCTTGGGGGGCGCCGACACCGGGGAGCTGTTTTTT. Its protein product is CASSLGGADTGELFF.